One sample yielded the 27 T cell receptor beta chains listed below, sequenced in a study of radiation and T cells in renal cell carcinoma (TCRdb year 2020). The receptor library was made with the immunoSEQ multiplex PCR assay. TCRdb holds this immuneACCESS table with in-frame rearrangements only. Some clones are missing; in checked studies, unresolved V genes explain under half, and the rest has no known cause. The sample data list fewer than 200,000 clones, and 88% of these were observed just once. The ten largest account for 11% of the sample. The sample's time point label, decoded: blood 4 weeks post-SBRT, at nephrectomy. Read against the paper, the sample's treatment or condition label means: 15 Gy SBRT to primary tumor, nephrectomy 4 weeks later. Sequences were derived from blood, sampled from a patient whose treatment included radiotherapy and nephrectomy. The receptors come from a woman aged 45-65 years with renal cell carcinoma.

CDR3 nucleotides: TGTGCCAGCAGCGTAGGGGGATCAACAGCTAACTATGGCTACACCTTC. Translated, it gives CASSVGGSTANYGYTF. The chain couples TRBV9 to TRBJ1-2; D is uncertain. The CDR3 has 16 residues. The V gene's germline CDR1 is SGDLS and CDR2 YYNGEE. V was shortened by 0 bases and J by 0 bases, with 12 bases between the two germline ends.

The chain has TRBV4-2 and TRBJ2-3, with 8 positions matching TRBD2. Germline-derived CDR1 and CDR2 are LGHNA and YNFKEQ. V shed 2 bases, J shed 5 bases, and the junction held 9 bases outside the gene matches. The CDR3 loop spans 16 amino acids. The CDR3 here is CASSQRLSGGRDTQYF. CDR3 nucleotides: TGTGCCAGCAGCCAAAGATTATCGGGGGGGCGAGATACGCAGTATTTT.

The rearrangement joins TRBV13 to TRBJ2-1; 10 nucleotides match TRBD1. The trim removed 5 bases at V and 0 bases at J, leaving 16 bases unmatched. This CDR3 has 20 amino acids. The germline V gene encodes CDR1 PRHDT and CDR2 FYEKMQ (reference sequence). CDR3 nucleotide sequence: TGTGCCAGCAGCCCCACGACAGGGGGCGCGATCCGCCCCTCCTACAATGAGCAGTTCTTC. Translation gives CASSPTTGGAIRPSYNEQFF.

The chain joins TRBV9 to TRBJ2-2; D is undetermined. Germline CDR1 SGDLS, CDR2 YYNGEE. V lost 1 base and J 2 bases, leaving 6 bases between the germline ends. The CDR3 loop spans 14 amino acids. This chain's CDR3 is CASSVNTNTGELFF. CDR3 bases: TGTGCCAGCAGCGTAAACACCAACACCGGGGAGCTGTTTTTT. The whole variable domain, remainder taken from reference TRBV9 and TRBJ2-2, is DSGVTQTPKHLITATGQRVTLRCSPRSGDLSVYWYQQSLDQGLQFLIQYYNGEERAKGNILERFSAQQFPDLHSELNLSSLELGDSALYFCASSVNTNTGELFFGEGSRLTVL.

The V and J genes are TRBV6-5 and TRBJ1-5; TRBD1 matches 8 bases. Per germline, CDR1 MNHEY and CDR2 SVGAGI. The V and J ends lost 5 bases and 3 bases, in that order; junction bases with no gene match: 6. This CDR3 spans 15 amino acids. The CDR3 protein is CASSPTGGSNQPQHF. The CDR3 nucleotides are TGTGCCAGCAGTCCAACAGGGGGGTCCAATCAGCCCCAGCATTTT.

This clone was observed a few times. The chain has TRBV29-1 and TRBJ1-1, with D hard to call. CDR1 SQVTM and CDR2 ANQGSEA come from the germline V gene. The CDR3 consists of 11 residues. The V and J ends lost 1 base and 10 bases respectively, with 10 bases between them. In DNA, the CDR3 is TGCAGCGTTGAAGGAGGGCGGGGAGCTTTCTTT. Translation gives CSVEGGRGAFF.

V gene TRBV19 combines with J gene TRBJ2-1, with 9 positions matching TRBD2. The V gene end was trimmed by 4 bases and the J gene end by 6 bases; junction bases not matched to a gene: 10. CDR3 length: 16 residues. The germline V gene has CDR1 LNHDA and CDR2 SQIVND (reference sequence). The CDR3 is CASSRAAGGRGNEQFF. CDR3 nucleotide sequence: TGTGCCAGTAGTAGGGCTGCGGGGGGGAGGGGCAATGAGCAGTTCTTC.

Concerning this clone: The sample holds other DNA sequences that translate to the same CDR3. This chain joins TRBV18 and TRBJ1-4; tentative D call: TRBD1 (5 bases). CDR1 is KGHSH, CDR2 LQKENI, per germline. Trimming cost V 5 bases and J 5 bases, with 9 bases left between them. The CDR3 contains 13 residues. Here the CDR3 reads CASSGGQNEKLFF. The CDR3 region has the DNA TGTGCCAGCTCAGGGGGTCAAAATGAAAAACTGTTTTTT.

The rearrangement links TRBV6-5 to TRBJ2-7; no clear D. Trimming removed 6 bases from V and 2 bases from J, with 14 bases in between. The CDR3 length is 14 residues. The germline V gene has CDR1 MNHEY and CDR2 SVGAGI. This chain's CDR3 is CASRPRRVAYEQYF. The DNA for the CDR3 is TGTGCCAGCAGACCGCGCCGGGTGGCCTACGAGCAGTACTTC.

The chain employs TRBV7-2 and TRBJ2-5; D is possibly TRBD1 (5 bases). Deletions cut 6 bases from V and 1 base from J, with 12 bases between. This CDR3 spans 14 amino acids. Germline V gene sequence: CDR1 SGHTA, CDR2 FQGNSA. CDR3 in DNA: TGTGCCAGCAGTCCCTCCAGGGTCCAAGAGACCCAGTACTTC. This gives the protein CASSPSRVQETQYF.

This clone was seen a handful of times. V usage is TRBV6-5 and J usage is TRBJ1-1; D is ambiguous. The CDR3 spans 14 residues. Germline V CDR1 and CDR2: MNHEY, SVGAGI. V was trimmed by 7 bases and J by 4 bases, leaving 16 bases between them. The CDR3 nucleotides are TGTGCCAGCAAAGTGCCGGGCCGGTTCACTGAAGCTTTCTTT. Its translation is CASKVPGRFTEAFF.

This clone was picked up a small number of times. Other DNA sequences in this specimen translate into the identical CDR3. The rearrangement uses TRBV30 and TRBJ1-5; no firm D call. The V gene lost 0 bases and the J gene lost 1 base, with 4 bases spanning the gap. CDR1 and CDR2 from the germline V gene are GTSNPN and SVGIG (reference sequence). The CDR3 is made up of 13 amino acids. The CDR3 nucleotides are TGTGCCTGGAGTGTTGGGAGCAATCAGCCCCAGCATTTT. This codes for CAWSVGSNQPQHF.

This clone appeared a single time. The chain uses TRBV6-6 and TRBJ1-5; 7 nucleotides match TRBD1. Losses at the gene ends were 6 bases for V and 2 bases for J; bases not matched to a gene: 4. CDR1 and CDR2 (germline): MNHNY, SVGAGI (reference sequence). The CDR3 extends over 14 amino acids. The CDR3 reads CASRRDRGNQPQHF. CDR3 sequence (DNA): TGTGCCAGCAGGCGTGACAGGGGCAATCAGCCCCAGCATTTT.

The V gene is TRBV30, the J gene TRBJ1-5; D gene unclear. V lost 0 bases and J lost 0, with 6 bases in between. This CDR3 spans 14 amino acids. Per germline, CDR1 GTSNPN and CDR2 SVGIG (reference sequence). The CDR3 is CAWSVLNSNQPQHF. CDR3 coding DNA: TGTGCCTGGAGTGTACTCAATAGCAATCAGCCCCAGCATTTT.

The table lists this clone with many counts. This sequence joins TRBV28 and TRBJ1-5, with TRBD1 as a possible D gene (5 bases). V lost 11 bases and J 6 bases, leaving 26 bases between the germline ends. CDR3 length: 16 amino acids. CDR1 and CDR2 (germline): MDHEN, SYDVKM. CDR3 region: CAVKGGHRTGGQPQHF. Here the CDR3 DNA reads TGTGCCGTAAAAGGAGGCCACAGGACCGGAGGTCAGCCCCAGCATTTT.

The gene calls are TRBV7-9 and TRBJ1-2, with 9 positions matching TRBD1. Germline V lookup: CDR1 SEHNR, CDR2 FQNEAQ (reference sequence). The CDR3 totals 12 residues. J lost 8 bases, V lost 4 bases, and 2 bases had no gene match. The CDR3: CASSWTGAGYTF. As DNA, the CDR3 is TGTGCCAGCAGCTGGACAGGGGCCGGCTACACCTTC.

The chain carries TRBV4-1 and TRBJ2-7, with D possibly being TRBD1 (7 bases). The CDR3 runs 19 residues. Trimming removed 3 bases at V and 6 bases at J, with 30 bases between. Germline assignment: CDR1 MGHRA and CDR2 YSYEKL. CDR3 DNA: TGCGCCAGCAGCCAGGTAGAGGGGGCGGGCGTTGCGGGGTCCCTCGAGCAGTACTTC. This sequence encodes CASSQVEGAGVAGSLEQYF.

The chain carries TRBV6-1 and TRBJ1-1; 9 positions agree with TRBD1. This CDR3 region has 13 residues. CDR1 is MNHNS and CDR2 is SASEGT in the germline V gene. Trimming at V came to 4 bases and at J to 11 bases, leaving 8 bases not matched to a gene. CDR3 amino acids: CASSATGGAMAFF. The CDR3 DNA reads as TGTGCCAGCAGTGCAACAGGGGGCGCGATGGCTTTCTTT.

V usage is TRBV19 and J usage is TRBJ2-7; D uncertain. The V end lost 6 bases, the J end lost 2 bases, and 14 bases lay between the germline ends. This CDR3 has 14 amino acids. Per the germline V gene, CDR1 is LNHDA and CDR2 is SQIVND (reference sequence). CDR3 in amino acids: CASSRHETPYEQYF. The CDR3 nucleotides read TGTGCCAGTAGCCGACACGAAACTCCCTACGAGCAGTACTTC.

The CDR3 sequence is CASSIEITEDGYTF. The CDR3 DNA reads as TGTGCCAGTAGTATTGAAATCACTGAGGATGGCTACACCTTC. The rearrangement links TRBV19 to TRBJ1-2; no clear D. CDR3 length: 14 amino acids. Germline CDR1 is LNHDA and CDR2 is SQIVND (reference sequence). The germline V and J ends were trimmed by 3 bases and 6 bases, with 14 bases remaining between them.

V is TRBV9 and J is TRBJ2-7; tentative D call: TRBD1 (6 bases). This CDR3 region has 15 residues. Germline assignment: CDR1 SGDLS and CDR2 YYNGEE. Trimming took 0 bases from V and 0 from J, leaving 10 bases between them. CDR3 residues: CASSVAPDSSYEQYF. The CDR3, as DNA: TGTGCCAGCAGCGTAGCGCCGGACAGCTCCTACGAGCAGTACTTC. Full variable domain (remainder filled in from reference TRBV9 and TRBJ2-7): DSGVTQTPKHLITATGQRVTLRCSPRSGDLSVYWYQQSLDQGLQFLIQYYNGEERAKGNILERFSAQQFPDLHSELNLSSLELGDSALYFCASSVAPDSSYEQYFGPGTRLTVT.

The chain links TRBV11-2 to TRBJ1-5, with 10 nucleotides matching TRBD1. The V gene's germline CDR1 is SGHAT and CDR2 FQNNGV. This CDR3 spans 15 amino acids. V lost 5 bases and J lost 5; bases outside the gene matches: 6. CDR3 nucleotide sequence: TGTGCCAGCAGCACCTCGACAGGGGGCGATCAGCCCCAGCATTTT. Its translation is CASSTSTGGDQPQHF.

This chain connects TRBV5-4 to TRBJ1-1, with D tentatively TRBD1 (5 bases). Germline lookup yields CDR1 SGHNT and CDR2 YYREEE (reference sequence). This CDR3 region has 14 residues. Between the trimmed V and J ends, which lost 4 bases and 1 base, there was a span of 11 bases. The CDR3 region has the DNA TGTGCCAGCAGCCTGGACATGGGGAACACTGAAGCTTTCTTT. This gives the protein CASSLDMGNTEAFF.

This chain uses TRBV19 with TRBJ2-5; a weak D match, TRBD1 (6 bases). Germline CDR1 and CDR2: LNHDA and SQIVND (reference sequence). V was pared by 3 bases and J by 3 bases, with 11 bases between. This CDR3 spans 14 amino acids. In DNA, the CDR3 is TGTGCCAGTAGTATCCGAGCAGGGGAAGAGACCCAGTACTTC. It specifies CASSIRAGEETQYF.

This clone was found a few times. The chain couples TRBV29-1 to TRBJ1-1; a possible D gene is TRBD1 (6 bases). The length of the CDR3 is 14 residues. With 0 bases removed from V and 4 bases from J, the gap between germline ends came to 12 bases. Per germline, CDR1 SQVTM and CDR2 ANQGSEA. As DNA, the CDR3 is TGCAGCGTTGAAGATCACAGGGCCCGCACTGAAGCTTTCTTT. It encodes CSVEDHRARTEAFF.

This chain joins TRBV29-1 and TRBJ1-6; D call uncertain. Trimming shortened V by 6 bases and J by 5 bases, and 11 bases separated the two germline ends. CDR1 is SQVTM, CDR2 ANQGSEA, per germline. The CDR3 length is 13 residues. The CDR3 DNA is TGCAGCGTCCGGGGTAGCGATAATTCACCCCTCCACTTT. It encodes CSVRGSDNSPLHF.

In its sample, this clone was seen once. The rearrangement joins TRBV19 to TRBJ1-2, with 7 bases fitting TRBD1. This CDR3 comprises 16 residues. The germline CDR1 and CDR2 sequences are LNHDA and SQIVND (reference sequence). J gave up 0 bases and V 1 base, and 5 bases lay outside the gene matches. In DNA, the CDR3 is TGTGCCAGTAGTATAGCGGGACAGCACTCTAACTATGGCTACACCTTC. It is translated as CASSIAGQHSNYGYTF.